This T cell receptor beta chain was recorded in a study of OX40 agonist ivuxolimab in advanced cancers. The germline V gene encodes CDR1 LGHNA and CDR2 YNFKEQ. The CDR3 consists of 20 residues. With 4 bases clipped from V and 1 base from J, the junction kept 14 bases outside the gene matches. Only in-frame clones appear in the TCRdb table, and some are missing; sequencing was by immunoSEQ multiplex PCR. The table includes approximately 70,000 clones, more than 75% detected once. The sequence was obtained from an adult with an advanced solid tumor such as melanoma, head and neck, liver or kidney cancer. This rearrangement joins TRBV4-2 to TRBJ2-2, with TRBD2 matching 11 bases. Here the sequenced sample was CD4+ or CD8+ T cells sorted from blood, taken in a trial of the OX40 agonist ivuxolimab. The CDR3 region is CASSLSIWGLAGGNTGELFF. The CDR3 coding sequence is TGTGCCAGCAGCCTATCCATTTGGGGCCTAGCGGGGGGGAACACCGGGGAGCTGTTTTTT.